In this sample, the clone carrying this T cell receptor beta chain turned up many times. Antigen unknown. TCR beta CDR3 amplification used RNA transcripts. HTBI primers primed a first-round RT-PCR, and a second-round multiplex PCR followed. TCRdb processed the multiplex PCR reads anew with MiXCR; each CDR3 protein has one entry. The table includes 650,000 to 800,000 distinct CDR3 sequences, about two fifths detected once. This entry is derived from a study of Graves' ophthalmopathy and Graves' hyperthyroidism. Points from the study as a whole: A majority of expanded thyroid clonotypes exceeding 0.001 frequency were likewise present in blood.

The TCR originated in an adult man with Graves' ophthalmopathy. The sample comprised peripheral blood.

The CDR3 DNA reads TGTGCCAGCAGTCGAGGACCGTTCTCCGAGCAGTACTTC. Translated, it gives CASSRGPFSEQYF. The J gene is TRBJ2-7, the V gene TRBV6-1; D ambiguous. This CDR3 spans 13 amino acids. V was clipped by 5 bases and J by 6 bases, with 14 bases between them. From germline, CDR1 is MNHNS and CDR2 SASEGT.